The present T cell receptor (beta chain) was sequenced within a study of blood T cell repertoires in COVID-19. Study-wide background: Samples representing acute and convalescent COVID-19 were sourced from the United States, Italy and Spain. The cDNA or gDNA used as material had been derived from T cells, B-cell-depleted T cells, or PBMCs.

Original analysis: The authors estimated nucleated cell counts from reference gene primer amplification. Data came from immunoSEQ multiplex PCR; TCRdb stores just in-frame clones and leaves some out. The V and J calls and clone size come from that table; D and trimming were worked out from the DNA. The sample holds fewer than 150,000 clones, more than 75% seen once. This clone turned up a few times. The CDR3 loop spans 14 amino acids. Per the germline V gene, CDR1 is GTSNPN and CDR2 is SVGIG (reference sequence). With 2 bases removed from V and 6 bases from J, the gap between germline ends came to 17 bases.

Material: peripheral blood. The J gene is TRBJ2-7, the V gene TRBV30; D might be TRBD1 (6 bases). This TCR derives from a man between 60 and 75 years old who had recovered from COVID-19. The CDR3: CAWSRQAGFSEQYF. The CDR3 nucleotides are TGTGCCTGGAGTAGACAGGCCGGTTTTAGCGAGCAGTACTTC.